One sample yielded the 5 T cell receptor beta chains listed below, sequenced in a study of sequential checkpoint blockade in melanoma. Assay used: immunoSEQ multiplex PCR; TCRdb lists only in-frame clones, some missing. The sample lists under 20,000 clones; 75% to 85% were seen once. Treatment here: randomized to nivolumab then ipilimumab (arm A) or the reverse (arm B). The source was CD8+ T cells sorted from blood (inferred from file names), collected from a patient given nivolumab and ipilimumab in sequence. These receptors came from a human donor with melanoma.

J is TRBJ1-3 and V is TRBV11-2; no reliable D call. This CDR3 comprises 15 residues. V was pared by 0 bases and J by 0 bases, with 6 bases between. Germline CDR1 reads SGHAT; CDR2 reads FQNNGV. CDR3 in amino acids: CASSLESSSGNTIYF. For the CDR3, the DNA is TGTGCCAGCAGCTTAGAGTCCAGCTCTGGAAACACCATATATTTT.

The CDR3 protein is CASSLYGGRNEQYF. CDR3 in DNA: TGTGCCAGCAGTTTGTACGGGGGGCGTAACGAGCAGTACTTC. The rearrangement joins TRBV6-5 to TRBJ2-7, with a possible D match to TRBD2 (7 bases). This CDR3 is built from 14 residues. Trimming cost V 4 bases and J 5 bases, with 15 bases left between them. Germline-derived CDR1 and CDR2 are MNHEY and SVGAGI.

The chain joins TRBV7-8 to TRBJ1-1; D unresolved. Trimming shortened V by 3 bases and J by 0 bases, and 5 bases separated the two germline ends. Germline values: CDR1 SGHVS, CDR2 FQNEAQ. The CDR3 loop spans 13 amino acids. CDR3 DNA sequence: TGTGCCAGCAGCTTTGGCATGAACACTGAAGCTTTCTTT. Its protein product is CASSFGMNTEAFF.

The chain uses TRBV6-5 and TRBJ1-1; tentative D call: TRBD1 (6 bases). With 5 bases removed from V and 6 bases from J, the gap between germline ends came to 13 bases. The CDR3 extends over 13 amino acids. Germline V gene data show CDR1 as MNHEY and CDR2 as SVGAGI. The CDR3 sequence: CASSHTGLSEAFF. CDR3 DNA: TGTGCCAGCAGTCACACAGGGCTCTCTGAAGCTTTCTTT.

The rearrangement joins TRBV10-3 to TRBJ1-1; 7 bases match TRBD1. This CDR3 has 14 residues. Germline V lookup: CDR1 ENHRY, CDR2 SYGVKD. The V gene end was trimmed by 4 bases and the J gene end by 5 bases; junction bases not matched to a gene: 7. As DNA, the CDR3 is TGTGCCATCAGTGCTTCAGGGGGATTGACTGAAGCTTTCTTT. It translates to CAISASGGLTEAFF.